The TCR beta chain described here comes from a study of regulatory T cells in long-lasting Graves disease. In germline, CDR1 is MGHDK, CDR2 SYGVNS. The CDR3 is 14 residues long. The J segment lost 1 base and the V segment lost 7 bases, leaving 3 bases of the junction unmatched. Both iRepertoire HTBI primers and Arm-PCR of CDR3 regions were used to build the TCR beta libraries. MiXCR was run by TCRdb on the multiplex PCR reads, yielding one entry per CDR3 protein. Of approximately 400,000 distinct CDR3 sequences in the sample, about 15% are singletons; the top ten hold around 15%. Time point in this sample: newly diagnosed GD, antithyroid drugs for less than 3 months. Preparation of the TCR library used RNA extracted from PBMCs. These sequences were also reported in another study, on T cells in Graves' hyperthyroidism and ophthalmopathy.

The rearrangement joins TRBV25-1 to TRBJ2-2, with 7 bases matching TRBD2. This specimen was peripheral blood mononuclear cells (PBMCs), taken at new diagnosis, from a patient treated with antithyroid drugs. The source of this sequence is a woman in her 30s with Graves disease. CDR3 DNA sequence: TGTGCCAGCAAGAGCGGGGAGAACACCGGGGAGCTGTTTTTT. It specifies CASKSGENTGELFF.